The next 20 T cell receptor beta chains were all read from a single sample in a study of blood T cell repertoires in COVID-19. Here immunoSEQ multiplex PCR was the method, and the copy in TCRdb shows in-frame clones only, minus some. The sample carries 200,000 or so clones, roughly four fifths recorded once. Sequencing was carried out using peripheral blood. All receptors come from an elderly woman with COVID-19, enrolled during active disease.

This clone was observed once. This chain connects TRBV5-1 to TRBJ2-3; 9 nucleotides align to TRBD1. CDR1 and CDR2 from the germline V gene are SGHRS and YFSETQ. The trim removed 7 bases at V and 1 base at J, leaving 7 bases unmatched. The length of the CDR3 is 15 residues. Here the CDR3 reads CASSRQGGRTDTQYF. CDR3 DNA sequence: TGCGCCAGCTCCCGACAGGGGGGTCGCACAGATACGCAGTATTTT.

J is TRBJ2-1 and V is TRBV4-1; D not resolved. The germline V gene has CDR1 MGHRA and CDR2 YSYEKL. With 2 bases removed from V and 5 bases from J, the gap between germline ends came to 22 bases. This CDR3 has 18 residues. CDR3 coding DNA: TGCGCCAGCAGCCAACCTGGTACAGTGTACGGTTTCCACAATGAGCAGTTCTTC. It yields the protein CASSQPGTVYGFHNEQFF.

J is TRBJ1-5 and V is TRBV28, with D possibly being TRBD1 (5 bases). Germline lookup yields CDR1 MDHEN and CDR2 SYDVKM. The V and J ends lost 6 bases and 2 bases respectively, with 11 bases between them. The CDR3 runs 14 residues. CDR3 loop: CASSGGGGNQPQHF. The CDR3 bases are TGTGCCAGCAGCGGCGGGGGAGGCAATCAGCCCCAGCATTTT.

The chain has TRBV27 and TRBJ1-2; TRBD1 aligns across 8 bases. Trimming took 8 bases from V and 4 from J; bases not matched to a gene: 9. The germline V gene has CDR1 MNHEY and CDR2 SMNVEV (reference sequence). The CDR3 contains 14 residues. CDR3: CASGDGTGIYGYTF. The CDR3 DNA sequence: TGTGCCAGCGGGGACGGGACAGGCATCTATGGCTACACCTTC.

The genes are TRBV11-2 and TRBJ2-7, with 7 bases identical to TRBD2. The CDR3 length is 13 residues. The germline V gene has CDR1 SGHAT and CDR2 FQNNGV. Losses at the gene ends were 1 base for V and 7 bases for J; bases not matched to a gene: 4. CDR3 loop: CASSLGEGWEQYF. The DNA of the CDR3 is TGTGCCAGCAGCTTAGGGGAGGGTTGGGAGCAGTACTTC.

The chain combines TRBV7-9 with TRBJ1-6; 7 bases map to TRBD1. This CDR3 comprises 15 residues. The trim removed 5 bases at V and 6 bases at J, leaving 7 bases unmatched. Germline assignment: CDR1 SEHNR and CDR2 FQNEAQ (reference sequence). CDR3 in DNA: TGTGCCAGCAGCGACAGGGTTCGGAGTAATTCACCCCTCCACTTT. This gives the protein CASSDRVRSNSPLHF.

The CDR3: CASSQESVSNEQFF. The DNA for the CDR3 is TGCGCCAGCAGCCAAGAGAGCGTGTCGAATGAGCAGTTCTTC. The chain carries TRBV4-1 and TRBJ2-1; D is ambiguous. Germline V gene sequence: CDR1 MGHRA, CDR2 YSYEKL. V lost 0 bases, J lost 7 bases, and 10 bases lay in between. The CDR3 spans 14 residues.

The chain carries TRBV2 and TRBJ2-3, with a possible D match to TRBD2 (5 bases). There are 11 residues in the CDR3. Trimming removed 9 bases from V and 6 bases from J, with 10 bases in between. The germline V gene encodes CDR1 SNHLY and CDR2 FYNNEI. The CDR3 DNA follows: TGTGCCAGTCAGAGAGGGGATACGCAGTATTTT. Translating gives CASQRGDTQYF.

The gene calls are TRBV6-5 and TRBJ1-2; D is perhaps TRBD1 (5 bases). With 2 bases removed from V and 5 bases from J, the gap between germline ends came to 15 bases. The CDR3 is made up of 15 amino acids. The germline CDR1 and CDR2 sequences are MNHEY and SVGAGI. The CDR3 loop is CASSYVGATIYGYTF. The CDR3, as DNA: TGTGCCAGCAGTTACGTTGGGGCCACGATTTATGGCTACACCTTC.

This clone was observed a few times. The gene calls are TRBV5-1 and TRBJ1-4; 7 bases are a match to TRBD1. The CDR3 extends over 15 amino acids. The V segment lost 0 bases and the J segment 4 bases; nucleotides outside the gene matches: 3. Per germline, CDR1 SGHRS and CDR2 YFSETQ. CDR3: CASSLEDRSNEKLFF. The CDR3 region has the DNA TGCGCCAGCAGCTTGGAGGACAGGAGTAATGAAAAACTGTTTTTT.

The V and J genes are TRBV5-3 and TRBJ1-5; 7 bases align to TRBD1. Being an ORF, TRBV5-3 has a function that is uncertain. The junction had 19 bases not matched to a gene; V was cut back by 4 bases and J by 0 bases. CDR3 length: 20 amino acids. CDR3 sequence: CARSPRDRTRVGYSNQPQHF. The CDR3 nucleotides read TGTGCCAGAAGCCCCCGGGACAGAACGAGAGTAGGTTATAGCAATCAGCCCCAGCATTTT.

V and J are TRBV14 and TRBJ1-6; TRBD1 agrees at 7 bases. This CDR3 has 16 amino acids. After removal of 1 base from V and 10 bases from J, the junction contained 10 bases not matched to a gene. Germline CDR1 is SGHDN and CDR2 is FVKESK. Here the CDR3 reads CASSQVGAGGNSPLHF. In DNA form, the CDR3 reads TGTGCCAGCAGCCAAGTTGGCGCAGGGGGAAACTCACCCCTCCACTTT.

The CDR3 DNA sequence: TGTGCCAGCAGGAACAGGGGAGCGAACTATGGCTACACCTTC. It is translated as CASRNRGANYGYTF. The rearrangement joins TRBV3-1 (or the pseudogene TRBV3-2) to TRBJ1-2, with 7 positions matching TRBD1. This CDR3 contains 14 residues. In germline, CDR1 is LGHDT, CDR2 YNNKEL (reference sequence). Trimming at V came to 6 bases and at J to 2 bases, leaving 6 bases not matched to a gene.

This clone was recorded many times. The genes are TRBV27 and TRBJ1-1; 7 nucleotides align to TRBD1. The CDR3 contains 13 residues. Germline lookup yields CDR1 MNHEY and CDR2 SMNVEV (reference sequence). The V segment lost 5 bases and the J segment 1 base; nucleotides outside the gene matches: 1. CDR3 sequence reads: CASSGTENTEAFF. The CDR3, as DNA: TGTGCCAGCAGTGGGACAGAGAACACTGAAGCTTTCTTT.

The V call is TRBV5-4, the J call TRBJ1-6; TRBD1 agrees at 11 bases. Germline V gene data show CDR1 as SGHNT and CDR2 as YYREEE (reference sequence). CDR3 length equals 15 residues. After removal of 3 bases from V and 10 bases from J, the junction contained 6 bases not matched to a gene. The CDR3 region has the DNA TGTGCCAGCAGCTATGGGACAGGGGGATTATCACCCCTCCACTTT. It encodes CASSYGTGGLSPLHF.

This chain uses TRBV12-3 or TRBV12-4 with TRBJ1-1; tentatively, D is TRBD1 (6 bases). The CDR3 is 13 residues long. Trimming took off 6 bases at V and 6 bases at J, with 14 bases between the two ends. CDR3 sequence reads: CASSSTGRAEAFF. The CDR3 DNA sequence: TGTGCCAGCAGCTCTACAGGGAGAGCTGAAGCTTTCTTT.

The chain combines TRBV28 with TRBJ1-6; 10 positions match TRBD1. With 5 bases clipped from V and 6 bases from J, the junction kept 4 bases outside the gene matches. The V gene's germline CDR1 is MDHEN and CDR2 SYDVKM. The CDR3 loop spans 15 amino acids. The CDR3 loop reads CASSPRTGGNSPLHF. DNA of the CDR3: TGTGCCAGCAGTCCCCGGACAGGGGGTAATTCACCCCTCCACTTT.

The V gene is TRBV27, the J gene TRBJ2-5; the D gene is possibly TRBD1 (6 bases). The CDR3 is 13 residues long. Trimming shortened V by 4 bases and J by 2 bases, and 8 bases separated the two germline ends. Germline V gene sequence: CDR1 MNHEY, CDR2 SMNVEV (reference sequence). The CDR3 reads CASSWTDQETQYF. The CDR3, as DNA: TGTGCCAGCAGTTGGACAGATCAAGAGACCCAGTACTTC.

The rearrangement joins TRBV29-1 to TRBJ2-5; D may be TRBD1 (6 bases). CDR3 size: 13 residues. The V and J ends lost 6 bases and 2 bases respectively, with 13 bases between them. Germline V gene lookup returns CDR1 SQVTM and CDR2 ANQGSEA. CDR3 DNA: TGCAGCGTCGACTCGAGGGGGCAAGAGACCCAGTACTTC. It specifies CSVDSRGQETQYF.

This rearrangement joins TRBV28 to TRBJ1-2, with D possibly TRBD1 on 6 matching bases. Germline V gives CDR1 MDHEN, CDR2 SYDVKM. The CDR3 has 14 residues. Trimming left V 3 bases short and J 2 bases short, with 10 bases between. CDR3: CASSFAQGNYGYTF. In nucleotides, the CDR3 is TGTGCCAGCAGTTTCGCCCAGGGGAACTATGGCTACACCTTC.